These 28 T cell receptor beta chains originate from one sample sequenced in a study of T cells expressing NK-cell markers. TCRdb re-analyzed the 5' RACE reads; it lists each CDR3 protein once, without DNA. The sample table sets out more than 400,000 distinct CDR3 sequences. Sequences were obtained from blood T cells: a sorted CD56 or NKG2C T cell subset, CD4+ or CD8+ T cells, or bulk PBMC T cells (not recorded which). Every receptor here comes from a woman aged 18 to 75 in good health.

V gene TRBV19 combines with J gene TRBJ1-1; no DNA is available, so the TRBD1 call from TCRdb remains unchecked. CDR3 size: 15 residues. CDR1 is LNHDA and CDR2 is SQIVND in the germline V gene (reference sequence). The CDR3 protein is CASSIERQGATEAFF.

V usage is TRBV21-1 and J usage is TRBJ1-5. TRBV21-1 is noted as a pseudogene. CDR3 length: 16 amino acids. The CDR3 reads CASSKDASHSNQPQHF.

The chain uses TRBV5-1 and TRBJ1-1; TCRdb names TRBD1, which stays unverified in the absence of DNA. CDR1 and CDR2 (germline): SGHRS, YFSETQ. The CDR3 loop spans 14 amino acids. The CDR3 is CASSETGYGTEAFF.

The chain couples TRBV12-3 or TRBV12-4 to TRBJ2-2; TCRdb picks TRBD1, but there is no DNA to check that call. The CDR3 contains 15 residues. The chain's CDR3 is CASSPSGLGTGELFF.

The V call is TRBV5-5, the J call TRBJ1-5. Germline CDR1 is SGHKS and CDR2 is YYEKEE (reference sequence). The CDR3 covers 14 residues. CDR3 loop: CASQQGPQNQPQHF.

V is TRBV20-1 and J is TRBJ1-1. CDR1 is DFQATT and CDR2 is SNEGSKA in the germline V gene (reference sequence). The CDR3 totals 15 residues. The CDR3 reads CSARDRPGGGTEAFF.

This chain links TRBV6-2 or TRBV6-3 with TRBJ1-5; TCRdb's D call of TRBD1 is untestable without DNA. Germline CDR1 reads MNHEY; CDR2 reads SVGEGT. The CDR3 is 16 residues long. The CDR3 sequence: CASSGGQGYSNQPQHF.

The chain employs TRBV6-6 and TRBJ1-1. CDR1 is MNHNY and CDR2 is SVGAGI in the germline V gene (reference sequence). CDR3 length equals 13 residues. CDR3 loop: CASSSSENTEAFF.

This chain uses TRBV5-1 with TRBJ2-5; TCRdb gives TRBD2 as the D gene, but with no DNA this cannot be confirmed. The CDR3 extends over 19 amino acids. Germline CDR1 and CDR2: SGHRS and YFSETQ. CDR3 residues: CASSLRDLRAGSFQETQYF.

This sequence joins TRBV12-3 or TRBV12-4 and TRBJ1-5; no DNA is available, so the TRBD1 call from TCRdb remains unchecked. This CDR3 contains 13 residues. The CDR3 loop reads CASSPGENQPQHF.

J is TRBJ2-2 and V is TRBV29-1. This CDR3 is built from 13 residues. Germline CDR1 is SQVTM and CDR2 is ANQGSEA. The chain's CDR3 is CSVTYKNTGELFF.

This chain uses TRBV28 with TRBJ2-7; the TRBD1 assignment by TCRdb is unverifiable without DNA. This CDR3 is 15 amino acids long. Per germline, CDR1 MDHEN and CDR2 SYDVKM. The CDR3 is CASPPGQGPFYEQYF.

The chain couples TRBV29-1 to TRBJ2-2; checking the TCRdb D call of TRBD1 is not possible without DNA. The CDR3 is 14 residues long. From germline, CDR1 is SQVTM and CDR2 ANQGSEA. CDR3 region: CSVRGAGNPGELFF.

The chain combines TRBV7-9 with TRBJ2-3; TCRdb proposes TRBD2, but this gene call is untestable without DNA. Germline V gene sequence: CDR1 SEHNR, CDR2 FQNEAQ (reference sequence). This CDR3 contains 16 residues. CDR3 amino acids: CASSSRTSGRLNTQYF.

V usage is TRBV6-2 or TRBV6-3 and J usage is TRBJ2-7. Germline V gene sequence: CDR1 MNHEY, CDR2 SVGEGT. This CDR3 is 14 amino acids long. The CDR3 sequence: CASSFSGSRYEQYF.

The chain combines TRBV4-3 with TRBJ1-1. This CDR3 has 13 amino acids. The germline gives CDR1 LGHNA, CDR2 YSLEER. The CDR3: CASSQEVGTEAFF.

J is TRBJ2-1 and V is TRBV25-1; TCRdb indicates TRBD2, and absent DNA this call remains unverified. Germline V gene data show CDR1 as MGHDK and CDR2 as SYGVNS. CDR3 length equals 17 residues. The CDR3 loop is CASSDLAGGALYNEQFF. The variable domain in full, completed from reference TRBV25-1 and TRBJ2-1, reads EADIYQTPRYLVIGTGKKITLECSQTMGHDKMYWYQQDPGMELHLIHYSYGVNSTEKGDLSSESTVSRIRTEHFPLTLESARPSHTSQYLCASSDLAGGALYNEQFFGPGTRLTVL.

J is TRBJ1-2 and V is TRBV5-1. Germline CDR1 is SGHRS and CDR2 is YFSETQ. The CDR3 has 13 amino acids. CDR3 protein: CASSLMGNAGYTF.

The rearrangement uses TRBV3-1 and TRBJ2-5; the D gene TCRdb calls, TRBD2, cannot be checked with no DNA. The CDR3 consists of 13 residues. Germline V gene data show CDR1 as LGHDT and CDR2 as YNNKEL (reference sequence). The CDR3 is CASTPAGGETQYF.

The chain is built from TRBV29-1 and TRBJ1-1. From germline, CDR1 is SQVTM and CDR2 ANQGSEA. This CDR3 spans 13 amino acids. The CDR3 loop is CSVVNSVNTEAFF.

CDR3 sequence: CASRPFDNYGYTF. V is TRBV5-6 and J is TRBJ1-2. Germline V CDR1 and CDR2: SGHDT, YYEEEE. The CDR3 runs to 13 residues. Complete variable domain (other parts from reference TRBV5-6 and TRBJ1-2): DAGVTQSPTHLIKTRGQQVTLRCSPKSGHDTVSWYQQALGQGPQFIFQYYEEEERQRGNFPDRFSGHQFPNYSSELNVNALLLGDSALYLCASRPFDNYGYTFGSGTRLTVV.

The chain recombines TRBV20-1 with TRBJ2-1; TCRdb reports TRBD2, a call that lacks DNA to check it against. This CDR3 is 14 amino acids long. Per the germline V gene, CDR1 is DFQATT and CDR2 is SNEGSKA (reference sequence). The CDR3 region is CSGGGLAVYNEQFF.

The J gene is TRBJ2-2, the V gene TRBV7-9; TCRdb's D call, TRBD2, is unchecked because there is no DNA. CDR3 length equals 16 residues. Germline CDR1 and CDR2: SEHNR and FQNEAQ (reference sequence). The CDR3 reads CASSRWEGSYTGELFF.

The rearrangement uses TRBV6-5 and TRBJ2-2; TCRdb outputs TRBD1, but without DNA this stays unchecked. The CDR3 extends over 14 amino acids. Germline V gives CDR1 MNHEY, CDR2 SVGAGI. The CDR3 region is CASSYGGGTGELFF.

V gene TRBV5-1 combines with J gene TRBJ2-1; with no DNA, the TCRdb D assignment of TRBD2 cannot be verified. Per germline, CDR1 SGHRS and CDR2 YFSETQ. This CDR3 has 16 amino acids. The CDR3 reads CASSFTGPATYNEQFF.

V is TRBV14 and J is TRBJ2-2; TCRdb indicates TRBD1, and absent DNA this call remains unverified. This CDR3 has 17 amino acids. Germline CDR1 and CDR2: SGHDN and FVKESK. CDR3 region: CASSPPRGGTNTGELFF.

The chain has TRBV29-1 and TRBJ1-1; the TCRdb D gene call, TRBD1, has no DNA to confirm it. CDR1 is SQVTM and CDR2 is ANQGSEA in the germline V gene. The CDR3 is made up of 13 amino acids. CDR3 in amino acids: CSVNTGPNTEAFF. The full variable domain, in which reference TRBV29-1 and TRBJ1-1 provide the parts outside the CDR3, is SAVISQKPSRDICQRGTSLTIQCQVDSQVTMMFWYRQQPGQSLTLIATANQGSEATYESGFVIDKFPISRPNLTFSTLTVSNMSPEDSSIYLCSVNTGPNTEAFFGQGTRLTVV.

This rearrangement joins TRBV7-2 to TRBJ2-3; TCRdb reports TRBD2, a call that lacks DNA to check it against. The CDR3 spans 16 residues. Germline CDR1 is SGHTA and CDR2 is FQGNSA. The CDR3 here is CASSFTSGRASDTQYF.